A selection of T cell receptor beta chains follows, all from one sample in a study of CD8 T cells in ankylosing spondylitis. TCRdb reanalysed the 5' RACE reads using MiXCR and keeps one entry per CDR3 protein. The repertoire holds approximately 350,000 distinct CDR3 sequences, with 20% to 25% as singletons. Sequencing used blood, either unsorted or a sorted T cell fraction (not recorded which). The receptor set was obtained from a male donor with ankylosing spondylitis or in good health (not recorded which). The CDR3 runs from the conserved cysteine through the conserved F or W. The D gene is left open where the match is weak. Only some rows state a clone size, as once, few, many or a class for expanded clones.

CDR3	DNA	J	size	D	V
CAWSGLDEKLFF	TGTGCCTGGAGTGGACTGGATGAAAAACTGTTTTTT	TRBJ1-4	.	.	TRBV30
CASSLWGSDTQYF	TGTGCCAGCAGTTTGTGGGGTTCAGATACGCAGTATTTT	TRBJ2-3	.	.	TRBV28
CASRPRLGGARGDTQYF	TGCGCCAGCAGGCCCCGTTTAGGGGGGGCCCGGGGAGATACGCAGTATTTT	TRBJ2-3	few	.	TRBV10-2
CASTLIWSETQYF	TGTGCCAGCACCCTTATTTGGTCGGAGACCCAGTACTTC	TRBJ2-5	many	.	TRBV6-6
CATSRRDKSYEQYF	TGTGCCACCAGCAGACGGGACAAATCCTACGAGCAGTACTTC	TRBJ2-7	few	.	TRBV15
CASKRGSSGLTGELFF	TGCGCCAGCAAGCGAGGGTCTAGCGGGCTCACCGGGGAGCTGTTTTTT	TRBJ2-2	.	TRBD2	TRBV4-1
CSAMDGYSNQPQHF	TGCAGTGCAATGGACGGCTATAGCAATCAGCCCCAGCATTTT	TRBJ1-5	.	.	TRBV20-1
CASRVSLNEKLFF	TGTGCCAGCAGGGTCAGTCTAAATGAAAAACTGTTTTTT	TRBJ1-4	.	.	TRBV12-3/TRBV12-4
CASSYTPEQYF	TGTGCCAGCAGTTATACCCCCGAGCAGTACTTC	TRBJ2-7	few	.	TRBV6-5
CASRSGGAEETQYF	TGTGCCAGCAGGAGCGGGGGGGCCGAGGAGACCCAGTACTTC	TRBJ2-5	few	TRBD2	TRBV13
CASSLNGGAYNEQFF	TGTGCCAGCAGCTTAAACGGGGGGGCCTACAATGAGCAGTTCTTC	TRBJ2-1	.	TRBD2	TRBV11-2
CATREGVSSPLHF	TGTGCCACCAGAGAAGGGGTCTCTTCACCCCTCCACTTT	TRBJ1-6	few	.	TRBV15
CSARSTGYNEQFF	TGCAGTGCTAGATCCACAGGGTACAATGAGCAGTTCTTC	TRBJ2-1	few	.	TRBV20-1
CASSPALSLYFSYEQYF	TGTGCCAGCAGCCCCGCACTCTCCCTGTATTTCTCCTACGAGCAGTACTTC	TRBJ2-7	few	.	TRBV5-5
CASSQVRTVYNSPLHF	TGTGCCAGCAGCCAAGTACGCACGGTCTATAATTCACCCCTCCACTTT	TRBJ1-6	.	.	TRBV3-1
CASSLAGAYLQETQYF	TGTGCCAGCAGTTTGGCCGGGGCTTACCTCCAAGAGACCCAGTACTTC	TRBJ2-5	.	.	TRBV28
CASSLNRMSSYNEQFF	TGTGCCAGCAGCTTAAACAGGATGAGCTCCTACAATGAGCAGTTCTTC	TRBJ2-1	.	.	TRBV7-2
CASSYPARGASGELFF	TGTGCCAGCAGCTACCCCGCGCGGGGGGCGTCCGGGGAGCTGTTTTTT	TRBJ2-2	.	TRBD2	TRBV7-9